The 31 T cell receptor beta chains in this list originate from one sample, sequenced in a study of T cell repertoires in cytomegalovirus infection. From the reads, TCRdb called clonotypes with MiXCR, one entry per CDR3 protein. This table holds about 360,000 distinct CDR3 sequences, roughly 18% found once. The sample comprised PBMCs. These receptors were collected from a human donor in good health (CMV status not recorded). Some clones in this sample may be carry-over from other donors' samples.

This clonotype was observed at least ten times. In nucleotides, the CDR3 is TGTGCCAGCAGTTTGAGGGGGTCTGCTAGCGGGAGTGTGGCCCAGTACTTC. This codes for CASSLRGSASGSVAQYF. V usage is TRBV7-2 and J usage is TRBJ2-5; 10 bases line up with TRBD2. Losses at the gene ends were 6 bases for V and 9 bases for J; bases not matched to a gene: 19. Per the germline V gene, CDR1 is SGHTA and CDR2 is FQGNSA. CDR3 length equals 17 residues.

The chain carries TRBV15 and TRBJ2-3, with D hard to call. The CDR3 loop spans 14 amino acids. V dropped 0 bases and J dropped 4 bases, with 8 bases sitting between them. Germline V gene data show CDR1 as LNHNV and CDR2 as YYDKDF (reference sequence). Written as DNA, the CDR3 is TGTGCCACCAGCAGAGATTCCACGGCAGATACGCAGTATTTT. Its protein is CATSRDSTADTQYF.

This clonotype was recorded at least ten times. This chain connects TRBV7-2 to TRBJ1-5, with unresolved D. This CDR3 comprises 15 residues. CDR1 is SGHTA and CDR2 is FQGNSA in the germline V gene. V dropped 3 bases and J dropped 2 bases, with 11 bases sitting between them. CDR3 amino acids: CASSFQVRGNQPQHF. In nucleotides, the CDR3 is TGTGCCAGCAGCTTTCAGGTTAGGGGCAATCAGCCCCAGCATTTT.

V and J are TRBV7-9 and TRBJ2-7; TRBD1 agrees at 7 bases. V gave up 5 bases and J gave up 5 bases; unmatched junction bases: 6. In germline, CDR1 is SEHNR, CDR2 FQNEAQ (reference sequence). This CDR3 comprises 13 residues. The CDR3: CASSRQGWDEQYF. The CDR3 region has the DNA TGTGCCAGCAGCCGACAGGGCTGGGACGAGCAGTACTTC.

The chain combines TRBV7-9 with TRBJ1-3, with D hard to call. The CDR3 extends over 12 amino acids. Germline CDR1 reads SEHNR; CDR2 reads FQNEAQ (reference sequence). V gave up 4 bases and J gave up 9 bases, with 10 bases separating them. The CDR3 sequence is CASSSTSATIYF. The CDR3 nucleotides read TGTGCCAGCAGCTCAACCTCGGCCACCATATATTTT. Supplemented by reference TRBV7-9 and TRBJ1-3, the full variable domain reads DTGVSQNPRHKITKRGQNVTFRCDPISEHNRLYWYRQTLGQGPEFLTYFQNEAQLEKSRLLSDRFSAERPKGSFSTLEIQRTEQGDSAMYLCASSSTSATIYFGEGSWLTVV.

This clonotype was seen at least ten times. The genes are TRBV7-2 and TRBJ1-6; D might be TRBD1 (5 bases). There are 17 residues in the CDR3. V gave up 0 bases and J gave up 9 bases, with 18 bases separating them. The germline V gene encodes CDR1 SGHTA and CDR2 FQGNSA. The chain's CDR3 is CASSLAPTAGRGSPLHF. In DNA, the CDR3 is TGTGCCAGCAGCTTAGCCCCGACAGCGGGGCGAGGTTCACCCCTCCACTTT.

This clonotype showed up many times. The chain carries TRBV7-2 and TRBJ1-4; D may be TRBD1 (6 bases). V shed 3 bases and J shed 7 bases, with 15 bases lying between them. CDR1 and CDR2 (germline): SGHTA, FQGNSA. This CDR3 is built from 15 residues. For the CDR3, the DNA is TGTGCCAGCAGCTTGAGGACAGCACAAGGTGAAAAACTGTTTTTT. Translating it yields CASSLRTAQGEKLFF. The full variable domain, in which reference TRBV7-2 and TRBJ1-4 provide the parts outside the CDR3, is GAGVSQSPSNKVTEKGKDVELRCDPISGHTALYWYRQSLGQGLEFLIYFQGNSAPDKSGLPSDRFSAERTGGSVSTLTIQRTQQEDSAVYLCASSLRTAQGEKLFFGSGTQLSVL.

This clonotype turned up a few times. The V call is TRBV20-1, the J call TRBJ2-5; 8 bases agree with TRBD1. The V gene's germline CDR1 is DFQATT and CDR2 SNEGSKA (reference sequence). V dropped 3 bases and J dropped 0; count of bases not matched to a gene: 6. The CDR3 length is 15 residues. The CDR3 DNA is TGCAGTGCTAGCCCGGACAGGGTGTACCAAGAGACCCAGTACTTC. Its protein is CSASPDRVYQETQYF.

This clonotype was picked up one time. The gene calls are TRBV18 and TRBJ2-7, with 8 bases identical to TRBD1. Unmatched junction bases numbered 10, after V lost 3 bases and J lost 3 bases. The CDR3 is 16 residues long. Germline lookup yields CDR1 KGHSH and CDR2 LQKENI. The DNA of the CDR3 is TGTGCCAGCTCACCGCTCCGGACAGGGTCGTTCTACGAGCAGTACTTC. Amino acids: CASSPLRTGSFYEQYF.

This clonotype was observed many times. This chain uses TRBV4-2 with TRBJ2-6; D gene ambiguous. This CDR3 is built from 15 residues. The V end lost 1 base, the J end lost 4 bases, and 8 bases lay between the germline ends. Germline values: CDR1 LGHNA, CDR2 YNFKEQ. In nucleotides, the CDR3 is TGTGCCAGCAGCCAAGGTCAAACGGGGGCCAACGTCCTGACTTTC. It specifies CASSQGQTGANVLTF.

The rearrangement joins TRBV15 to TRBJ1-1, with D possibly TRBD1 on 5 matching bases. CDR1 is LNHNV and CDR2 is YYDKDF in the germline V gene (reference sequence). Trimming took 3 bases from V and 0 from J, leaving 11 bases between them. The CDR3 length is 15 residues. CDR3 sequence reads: CATSRVDRVNTEAFF. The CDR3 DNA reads TGTGCCACCAGCAGGGTCGACAGAGTGAACACTGAAGCTTTCTTT. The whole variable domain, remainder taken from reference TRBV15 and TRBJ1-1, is DAMVIQNPRYQVTQFGKPVTLSCSQTLNHNVMYWYQQKSSQAPKLLFHYYDKDFNNEADTPDNFQSRRPNTSFCFLDIRSPGLGDTAMYLCATSRVDRVNTEAFFGQGTRLTVV.

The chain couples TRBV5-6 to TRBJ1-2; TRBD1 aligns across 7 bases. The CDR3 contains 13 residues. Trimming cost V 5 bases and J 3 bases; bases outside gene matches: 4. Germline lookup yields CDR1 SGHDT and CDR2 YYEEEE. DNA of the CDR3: TGTGCCAGCAGATCGACAGGGCACTATGGCTACACCTTC. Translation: CASRSTGHYGYTF. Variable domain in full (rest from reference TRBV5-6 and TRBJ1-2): DAGVTQSPTHLIKTRGQQVTLRCSPKSGHDTVSWYQQALGQGPQFIFQYYEEEERQRGNFPDRFSGHQFPNYSSELNVNALLLGDSALYLCASRSTGHYGYTFGSGTRLTVV.

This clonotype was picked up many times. The CDR3 sequence: CASSLTVTDTQYF. DNA of the CDR3: TGTGCCAGCAGTCTCACAGTCACAGATACGCAGTATTTT. The rearrangement links TRBV12-3 or TRBV12-4 to TRBJ2-3; no reliable D call. The CDR3 loop spans 13 amino acids. V was trimmed by 5 bases and J by 2 bases, leaving 8 bases between them.

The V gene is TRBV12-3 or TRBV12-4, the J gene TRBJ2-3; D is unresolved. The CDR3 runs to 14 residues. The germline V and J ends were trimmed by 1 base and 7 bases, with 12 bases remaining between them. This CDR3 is CASSLGAHANTQYF. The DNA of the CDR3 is TGTGCCAGCAGTTTAGGGGCCCACGCAAATACGCAGTATTTT.

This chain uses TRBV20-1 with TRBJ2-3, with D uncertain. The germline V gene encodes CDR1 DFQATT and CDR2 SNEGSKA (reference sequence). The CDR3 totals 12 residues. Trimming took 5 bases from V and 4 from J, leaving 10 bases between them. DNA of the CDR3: TGCAGTGCTGAACAGAGCCCAGATACGCAGTATTTT. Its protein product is CSAEQSPDTQYF.

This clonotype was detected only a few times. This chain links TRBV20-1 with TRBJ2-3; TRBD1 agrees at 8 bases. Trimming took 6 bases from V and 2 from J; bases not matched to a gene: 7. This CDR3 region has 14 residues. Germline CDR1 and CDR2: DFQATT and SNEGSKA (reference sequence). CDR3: CSARTGLDTDTQYF. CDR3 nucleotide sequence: TGCAGTGCACGGACAGGGCTAGACACAGATACGCAGTATTTT.

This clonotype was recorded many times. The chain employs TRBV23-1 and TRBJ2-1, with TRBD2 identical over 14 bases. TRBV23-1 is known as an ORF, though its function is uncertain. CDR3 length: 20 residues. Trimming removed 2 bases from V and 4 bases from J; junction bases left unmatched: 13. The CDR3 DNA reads TGCGCCAGCAGTCAAGGGGACCCGGGACTAGCGGGAGAGGAATACAATGAGCAGTTCTTC. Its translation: CASSQGDPGLAGEEYNEQFF.

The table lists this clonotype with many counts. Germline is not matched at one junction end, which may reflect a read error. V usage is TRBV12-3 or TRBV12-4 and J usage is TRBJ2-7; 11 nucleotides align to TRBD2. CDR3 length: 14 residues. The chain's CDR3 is CASSLGTSGYEQYF. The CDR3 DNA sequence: TGTGCCAGCAGCTTAGGGACTAGCGGCTACGAGCAGTACTTC.

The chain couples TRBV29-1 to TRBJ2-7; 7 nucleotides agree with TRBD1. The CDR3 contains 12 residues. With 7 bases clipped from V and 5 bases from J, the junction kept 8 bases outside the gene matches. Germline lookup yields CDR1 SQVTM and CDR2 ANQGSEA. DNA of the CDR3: TGCAGCGCCGGGACAGACACCAACGAGCAGTACTTC. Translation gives CSAGTDTNEQYF.

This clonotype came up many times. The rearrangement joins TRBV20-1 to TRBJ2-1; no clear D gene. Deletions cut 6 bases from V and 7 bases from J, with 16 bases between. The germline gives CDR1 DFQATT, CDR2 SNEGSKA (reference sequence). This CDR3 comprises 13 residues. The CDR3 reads CSAPPSSSNEQFF. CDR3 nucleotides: TGCAGTGCCCCCCCGTCCAGCAGTAATGAGCAGTTCTTC.

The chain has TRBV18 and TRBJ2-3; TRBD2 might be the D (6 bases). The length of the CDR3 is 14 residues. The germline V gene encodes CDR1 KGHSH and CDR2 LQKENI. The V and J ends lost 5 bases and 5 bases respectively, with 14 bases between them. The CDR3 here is CASSGSAGLDTQYF. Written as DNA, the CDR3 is TGTGCCAGCTCAGGATCTGCGGGGCTAGATACGCAGTATTTT.

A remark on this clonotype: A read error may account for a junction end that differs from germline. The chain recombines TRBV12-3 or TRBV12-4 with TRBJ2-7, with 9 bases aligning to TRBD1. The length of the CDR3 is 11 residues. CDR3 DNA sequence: TGTGCCAGCAGTACTAACAGGGGGCCGCTTTTC. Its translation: CASSTNRGPLF.

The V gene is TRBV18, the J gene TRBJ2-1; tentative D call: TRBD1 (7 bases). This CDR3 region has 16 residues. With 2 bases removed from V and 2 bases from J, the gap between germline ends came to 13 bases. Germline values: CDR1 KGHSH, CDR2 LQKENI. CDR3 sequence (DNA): TGTGCCAGCTCACCAATTTCAGGGGGGACCTACAATGAGCAGTTCTTC. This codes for CASSPISGGTYNEQFF.

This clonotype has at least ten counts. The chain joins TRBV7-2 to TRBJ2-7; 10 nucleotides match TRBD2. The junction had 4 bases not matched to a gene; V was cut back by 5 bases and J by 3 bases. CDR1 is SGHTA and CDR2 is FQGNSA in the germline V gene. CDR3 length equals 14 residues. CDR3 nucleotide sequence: TGTGCCAGCAGCGCTAGCGGGGGCTTCTACGAGCAGTACTTC. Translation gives CASSASGGFYEQYF.

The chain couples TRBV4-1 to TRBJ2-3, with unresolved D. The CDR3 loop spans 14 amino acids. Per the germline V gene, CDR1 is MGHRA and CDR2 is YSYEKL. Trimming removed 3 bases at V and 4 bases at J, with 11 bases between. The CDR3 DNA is TGCGCCAGCAGCCAGCACTCTGAGGCAGATACGCAGTATTTT. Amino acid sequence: CASSQHSEADTQYF.

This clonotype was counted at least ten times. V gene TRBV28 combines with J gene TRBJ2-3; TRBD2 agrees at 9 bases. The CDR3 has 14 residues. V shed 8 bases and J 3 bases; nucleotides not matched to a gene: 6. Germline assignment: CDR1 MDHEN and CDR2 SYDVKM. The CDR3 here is CASGSGGYTDTQYF. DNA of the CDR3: TGTGCCAGCGGGAGCGGGGGGTATACAGATACGCAGTATTTT.

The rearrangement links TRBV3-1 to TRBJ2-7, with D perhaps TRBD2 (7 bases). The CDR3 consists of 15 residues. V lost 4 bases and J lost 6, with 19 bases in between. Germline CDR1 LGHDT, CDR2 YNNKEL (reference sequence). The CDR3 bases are TGTGCCAGCAGCCCCATTGGGGGGGGGCCTTCCGAGCAGTACTTC. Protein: CASSPIGGGPSEQYF.

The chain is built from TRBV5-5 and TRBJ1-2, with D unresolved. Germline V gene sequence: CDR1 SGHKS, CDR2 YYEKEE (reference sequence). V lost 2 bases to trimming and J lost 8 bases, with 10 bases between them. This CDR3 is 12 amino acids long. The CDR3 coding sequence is TGTGCCAGCAGCTTAGTCGTTACGGGCTACACCTTC. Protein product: CASSLVVTGYTF.

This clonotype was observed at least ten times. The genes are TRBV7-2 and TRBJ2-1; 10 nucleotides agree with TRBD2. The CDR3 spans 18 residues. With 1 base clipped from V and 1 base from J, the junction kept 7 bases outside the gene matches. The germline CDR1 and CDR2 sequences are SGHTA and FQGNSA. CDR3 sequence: CASSLERTSGDSYNEQFF. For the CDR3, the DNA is TGTGCCAGCAGCTTAGAGCGCACTAGCGGGGATTCCTACAATGAGCAGTTCTTC.

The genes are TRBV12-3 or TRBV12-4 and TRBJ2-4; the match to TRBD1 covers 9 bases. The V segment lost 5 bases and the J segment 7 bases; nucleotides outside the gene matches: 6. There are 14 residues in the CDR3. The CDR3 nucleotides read TGTGCCAGCAGTGCCGGGACAGGGAGGAACATTCAGTACTTC. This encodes CASSAGTGRNIQYF.

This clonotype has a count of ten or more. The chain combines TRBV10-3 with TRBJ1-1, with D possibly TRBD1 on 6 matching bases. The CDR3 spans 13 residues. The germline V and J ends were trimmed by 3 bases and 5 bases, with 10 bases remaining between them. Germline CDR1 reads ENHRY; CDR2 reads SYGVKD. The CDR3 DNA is TGTGCCATCAGTGAAACAGGGCGGACTGAAGCTTTCTTT. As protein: CAISETGRTEAFF.